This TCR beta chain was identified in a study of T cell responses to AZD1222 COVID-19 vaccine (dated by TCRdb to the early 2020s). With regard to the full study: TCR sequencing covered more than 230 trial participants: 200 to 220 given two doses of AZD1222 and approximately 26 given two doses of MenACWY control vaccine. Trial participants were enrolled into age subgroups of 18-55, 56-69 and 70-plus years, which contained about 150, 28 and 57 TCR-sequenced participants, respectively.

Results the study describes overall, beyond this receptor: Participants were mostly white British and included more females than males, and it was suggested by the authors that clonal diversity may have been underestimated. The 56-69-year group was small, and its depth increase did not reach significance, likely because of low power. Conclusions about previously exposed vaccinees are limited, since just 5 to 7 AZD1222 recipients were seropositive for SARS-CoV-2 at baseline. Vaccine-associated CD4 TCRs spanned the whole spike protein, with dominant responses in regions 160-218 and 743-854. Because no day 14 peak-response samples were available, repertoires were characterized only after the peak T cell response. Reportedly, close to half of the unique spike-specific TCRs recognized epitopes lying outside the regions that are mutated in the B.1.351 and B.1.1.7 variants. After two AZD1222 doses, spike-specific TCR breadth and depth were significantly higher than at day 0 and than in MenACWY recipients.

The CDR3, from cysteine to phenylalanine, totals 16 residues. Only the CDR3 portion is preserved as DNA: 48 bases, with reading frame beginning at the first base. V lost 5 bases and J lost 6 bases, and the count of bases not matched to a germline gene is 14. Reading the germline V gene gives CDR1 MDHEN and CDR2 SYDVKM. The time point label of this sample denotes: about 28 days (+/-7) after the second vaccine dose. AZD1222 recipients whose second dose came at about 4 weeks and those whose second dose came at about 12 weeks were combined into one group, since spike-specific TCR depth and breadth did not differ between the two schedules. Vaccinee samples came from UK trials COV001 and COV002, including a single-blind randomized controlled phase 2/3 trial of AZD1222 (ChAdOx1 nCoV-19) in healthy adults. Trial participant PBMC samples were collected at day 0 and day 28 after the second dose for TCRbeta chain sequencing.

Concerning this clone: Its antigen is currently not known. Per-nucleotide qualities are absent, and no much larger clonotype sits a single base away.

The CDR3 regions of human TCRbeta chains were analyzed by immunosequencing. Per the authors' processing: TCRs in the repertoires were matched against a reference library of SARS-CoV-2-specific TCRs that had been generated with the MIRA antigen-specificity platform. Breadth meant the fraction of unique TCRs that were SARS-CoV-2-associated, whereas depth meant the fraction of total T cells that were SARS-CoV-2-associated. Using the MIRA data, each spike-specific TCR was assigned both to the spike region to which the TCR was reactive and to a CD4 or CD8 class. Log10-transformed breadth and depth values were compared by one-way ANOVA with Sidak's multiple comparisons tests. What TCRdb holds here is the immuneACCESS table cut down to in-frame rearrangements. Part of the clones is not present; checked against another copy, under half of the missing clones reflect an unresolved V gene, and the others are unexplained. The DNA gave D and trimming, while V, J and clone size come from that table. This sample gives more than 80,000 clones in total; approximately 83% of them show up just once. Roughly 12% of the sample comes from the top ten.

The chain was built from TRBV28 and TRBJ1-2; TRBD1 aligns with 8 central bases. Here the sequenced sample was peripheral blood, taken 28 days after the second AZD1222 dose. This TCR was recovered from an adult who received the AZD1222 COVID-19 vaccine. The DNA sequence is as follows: TGTGCCAGCAGTAGTTTAGGTCGACAGGGGTTTGATGGCTACACCTTC. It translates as CASSSLGRQGFDGYTF.